The rows below give T cell receptor beta chains drawn from one sample of a study of blood T cell repertoires in COVID-19. Clones were sequenced by immunoSEQ multiplex PCR, and TCRdb holds only the in-frame ones, with some missing. Of over 100,000 clones listed, roughly 86% were seen once; the top ten hold roughly 4%. The sequenced material came from peripheral blood. Receptors were obtained from a man aged 40-49 years with acute or convalescent COVID-19. The conserved cysteine and the conserved F or W are not part of the CDR3 here. Size is omitted from some rows. Given values are once, few, many or a class for expanded clones.

cdr3_aa: ASSEEWGPQETQY
v_call: TRBV10-2
j_call: TRBJ2-5
clone_size: .

cdr3_aa: ASSPTTGGQPQH
v_call: TRBV18
j_call: TRBJ1-5
clone_size: .

cdr3_aa: ASSIGGDGETQY
v_call: TRBV19
j_call: TRBJ2-5
clone_size: once

cdr3_aa: AWSRPFGGLSSYNSPLH
v_call: TRBV30
j_call: TRBJ1-6
clone_size: .

cdr3_aa: ASSANSGSYNEQF
v_call: TRBV9
j_call: TRBJ2-1
clone_size: .

cdr3_aa: ASSIATGGYT
v_call: TRBV19
j_call: TRBJ1-2
clone_size: .

cdr3_aa: ASSPGGQGVGEQY
v_call: TRBV18
j_call: TRBJ2-7
clone_size: .

cdr3_aa: ASSPRQGGREKLF
v_call: TRBV5-1
j_call: TRBJ1-4
clone_size: .

cdr3_aa: ASSQGSGDQETQY
v_call: TRBV4-1
j_call: TRBJ2-5
clone_size: .

cdr3_aa: ASSEPRFSSYNSPLH
v_call: TRBV6-1
j_call: TRBJ1-6
clone_size: once

cdr3_aa: ASSQVLSETGYNSPLH
v_call: TRBV14
j_call: TRBJ1-6
clone_size: .

cdr3_aa: AWSEGWTGDEKLF
v_call: TRBV30
j_call: TRBJ1-4
clone_size: .

cdr3_aa: ASSEGVAGTGGSPLH
v_call: TRBV6-1
j_call: TRBJ1-6
clone_size: .

cdr3_aa: ASGGQTTDTQY
v_call: TRBV7-9
j_call: TRBJ2-3
clone_size: .

cdr3_aa: ASSAIEVYLFYYGYT
v_call: TRBV6-1
j_call: TRBJ1-2
clone_size: .

cdr3_aa: SVPRSNYGYT
v_call: TRBV29-1
j_call: TRBJ1-2
clone_size: once

cdr3_aa: ASSLAVAGVSNEQF
v_call: TRBV5-1
j_call: TRBJ2-1
clone_size: .

cdr3_aa: ASSFQGTTPDSYT
v_call: TRBV7-3
j_call: TRBJ1-2
clone_size: once

cdr3_aa: ASSERPNREWAF
v_call: TRBV6-1
j_call: TRBJ1-1
clone_size: .

cdr3_aa: ASSSREGDTEAF
v_call: TRBV5-1
j_call: TRBJ1-1
clone_size: .

cdr3_aa: ASSPSRDRGAEQY
v_call: TRBV18
j_call: TRBJ2-7
clone_size: .

cdr3_aa: ASSPGTVQETQY
v_call: TRBV19
j_call: TRBJ2-5
clone_size: .

cdr3_aa: ASSSTPDRVREKLF
v_call: TRBV11-2
j_call: TRBJ1-4
clone_size: .

cdr3_aa: ASSLRPSSGGSTGELF
v_call: TRBV11-2
j_call: TRBJ2-2
clone_size: .

cdr3_aa: ASSEAGGLSYEQY
v_call: TRBV6-1
j_call: TRBJ2-7
clone_size: .

cdr3_aa: ASSGTGWGYT
v_call: TRBV7-2
j_call: TRBJ1-2
clone_size: .

cdr3_aa: ASSLAQGRPDTQY
v_call: TRBV5-1
j_call: TRBJ2-3
clone_size: .

cdr3_aa: ASSPSTDHDEKLF
v_call: TRBV9
j_call: TRBJ1-4
clone_size: .

cdr3_aa: ASSSGGDPGANVLT
v_call: TRBV13
j_call: TRBJ2-6
clone_size: .

cdr3_aa: ASSPRIAGGREQF
v_call: TRBV7-2
j_call: TRBJ2-1
clone_size: .

cdr3_aa: ASSLRGRDPYEQY
v_call: TRBV6-2/TRBV6-3
j_call: TRBJ2-7
clone_size: .

cdr3_aa: AISESTARQGTGELF
v_call: TRBV10-3
j_call: TRBJ2-2
clone_size: .

cdr3_aa: AWSVQGVPETQY
v_call: TRBV30
j_call: TRBJ2-5
clone_size: .

cdr3_aa: SVEDGLRAVDEQF
v_call: TRBV29-1
j_call: TRBJ2-1
clone_size: .

cdr3_aa: AWSVEAGGPKTQY
v_call: TRBV30
j_call: TRBJ2-5
clone_size: .

cdr3_aa: ASSLVAGASGPGYNEQF
v_call: TRBV7-9
j_call: TRBJ2-1
clone_size: .

cdr3_aa: ASSLGDRTWMQGEQF
v_call: TRBV7-9
j_call: TRBJ2-1
clone_size: .

cdr3_aa: ASSLAGENSPLH
v_call: TRBV7-2
j_call: TRBJ1-6
clone_size: .

cdr3_aa: ASSRYREGYGYT
v_call: TRBV4-3
j_call: TRBJ1-2
clone_size: .

cdr3_aa: ASSETSGTYNEQF
v_call: TRBV5-1
j_call: TRBJ2-1
clone_size: once

cdr3_aa: ASSFLRDRVTEAF
v_call: TRBV5-8
j_call: TRBJ1-1
clone_size: once

cdr3_aa: ASSPSGGNSPLH
v_call: TRBV18
j_call: TRBJ1-6
clone_size: .

cdr3_aa: ASSQSLGQGTEAF
v_call: TRBV3-1/TRBV3-2
j_call: TRBJ1-1
clone_size: .

cdr3_aa: ASSLAPDRGDQPQH
v_call: TRBV7-9
j_call: TRBJ1-5
clone_size: .

cdr3_aa: AWSGLAGVY
v_call: TRBV30
j_call: TRBJ2-7
clone_size: .

cdr3_aa: ASSLGVGAAWGNTEAF
v_call: TRBV7-9
j_call: TRBJ1-1
clone_size: .

cdr3_aa: ASSQVWREGYEQY
v_call: TRBV4-1
j_call: TRBJ2-7
clone_size: .

cdr3_aa: ASSLGQGGIMNTEAF
v_call: TRBV5-1
j_call: TRBJ1-1
clone_size: .

cdr3_aa: ASSSSGSTLTIY
v_call: TRBV5-6
j_call: TRBJ1-3
clone_size: once